The clone carrying this TCR beta chain was found a few times. This CDR3 has 16 residues. Germline assignment: CDR1 MRHNA and CDR2 SNTAGT. The V and J ends lost 8 bases and 0 bases respectively, with 17 bases between them. The data originate from a study of shared clonotypes between healthy human individuals. Measured with immunoSEQ multiplex PCR; TCRdb has only the in-frame clones, and not every one. The data contain about 120,000 clones, roughly 70% of them singletons. The authors combined CD45RO+ cells with CCR7-negative CD45RA+ TemRA cells as CD8 memory. The TCR comes from a young woman in good health. The gene calls are TRBV6-4 and TRBJ2-1; a possible D gene is TRBD2 (6 bases). The sample was memory CD8+ T cells sorted from blood. This sample's subset: CD45RO+ cells pooled with CCR7-negative TemRA cells. CDR3 DNA sequence: TGTGCCAGCGCGGGGATCCAGACAAGCTCCTACAATGAGCAGTTCTTC. The encoded protein is CASAGIQTSSYNEQFF.